This T cell receptor (beta chain) is drawn from a study of T cell repertoires in cytomegalovirus infection. For the study at large: Carrying CMV and the relevant HLA type showed in public TCR beta signatures.

MiXCR, applied by TCRdb to the reads, yields one record per CDR3 protein. This sample has approximately 140,000 distinct CDR3 sequences, with 7% to 10% found just once. Findings of the study overall: Identification of carriers of CMV plus the relevant HLA was achieved through cumulative public TCR beta family frequency. HLA-C-restricted CMV clonotypes gave the most frequent clonotype in two of eight donors.

This clonotype has a handful of counts. What it binds is not known. From germline, CDR1 is SGHRS and CDR2 YFSETQ. The length of the CDR3 is 14 residues. V shed 0 bases and J shed 3 bases, with 9 bases lying between them. This TCR was sampled from a human donor in good health (CMV status not recorded). Some clones in this sample may be carry-over from other donors' samples. The chain combines TRBV5-1 with TRBJ2-5; D ambiguous. The specimen sequenced was PBMCs. The CDR3: CASSLATAEETQYF. CDR3 coding DNA: TGCGCCAGCAGCTTGGCCACCGCTGAAGAGACCCAGTACTTC.